What follows are 28 T cell receptor beta chains derived from one specimen sequenced in a study of early T cells in non-severe SARS-CoV-2 infection. TCRdb re-derived calls from the 5' RACE reads in MiXCR, one entry per CDR3 protein. The table records fewer than 75,000 distinct CDR3 sequences, around 18% of them present only once. The sequencing used whole blood, collected at baseline. The receptors originated from an adult who was a healthcare worker with PCR-confirmed SARS-CoV-2 infection or an uninfected control (not recorded which).

This chain joins TRBV18 and TRBJ1-5; D gene unclear. Germline V gives CDR1 KGHSH, CDR2 LQKENI. V lost 6 bases and J lost 4, with 10 bases in between. This CDR3 contains 13 residues. The CDR3 spells CASSGGNNQPQHF. The DNA for the CDR3 is TGTGCCAGCTCTGGCGGGAATAATCAGCCCCAGCATTTT.

The table lists this clonotype with a few counts. The CDR3 DNA follows: TGCGCCAGCAGGTTGGACAGACAGAACACTGAAGCTTTCTTT. Protein: CASRLDRQNTEAFF. V and J are TRBV10-2 and TRBJ1-1, with D perhaps TRBD1 (6 bases). CDR3 length: 14 residues. Germline V gives CDR1 WSHSY, CDR2 SAAADI. Trimming removed 6 bases at V and 1 base at J, with 12 bases between.

This clonotype was found a few times. The V and J genes are TRBV12-3 or TRBV12-4 and TRBJ1-1, with D uncertain. The V end lost 6 bases, the J end lost 1 base, and 12 bases lay between the germline ends. This CDR3 has 14 residues. In DNA, the CDR3 is TGTGCCAGCAGCTACAACCAGGAGAACACTGAAGCTTTCTTT. Its translation: CASSYNQENTEAFF.

This clonotype has a handful of counts. The chain combines TRBV18 with TRBJ2-7, with 10 bases fitting TRBD1. V was pared by 3 bases and J by 3 bases, with 5 bases of the junction left unmatched. The CDR3 totals 15 residues. Germline-derived CDR1 and CDR2 are KGHSH and LQKENI. The CDR3 coding sequence is TGTGCCAGCTCACCCGGGACAGGGGCCCTCTACGAGCAGTACTTC. This gives the protein CASSPGTGALYEQYF.

This chain links TRBV2 with TRBJ1-4; TRBD1 matches at 8 bases. Germline V gene sequence: CDR1 SNHLY, CDR2 FYNNEI. Unmatched junction bases numbered 9, after V lost 5 bases and J lost 7 bases. The CDR3 is 15 amino acids. DNA of the CDR3: TGTGCCAGCAGTACAAGGACAGGGTTCGGTGAAAAACTGTTTTTT. It translates to CASSTRTGFGEKLFF.

This clonotype was seen more than once but under ten times. This chain joins TRBV7-8 and TRBJ2-1; D is possibly TRBD1 (5 bases). Trimming took off 4 bases at V and 3 bases at J, with 10 bases between the two ends. CDR1 is SGHVS and CDR2 is FQNEAQ in the germline V gene. The CDR3 loop spans 14 amino acids. The CDR3 DNA is TGTGCCAGCAGCTGGGCAGGGAACTACAATGAGCAGTTCTTC. Residues: CASSWAGNYNEQFF.

The chain recombines TRBV29-1 with TRBJ1-6, with D uncertain. Germline V CDR1 and CDR2: SQVTM, ANQGSEA. Between the trimmed V and J ends, which lost 5 bases and 5 bases, there was a span of 16 bases. The CDR3 contains 15 residues. The chain's CDR3 is CSVLSRQEDNSPLHF. Here the CDR3 DNA reads TGCAGCGTTCTCTCAAGGCAGGAAGATAATTCACCCCTCCACTTT.

The chain combines TRBV24-1 with TRBJ2-3; D gene unclear. Germline CDR1 KGHDR, CDR2 SFDVKD. This CDR3 is built from 16 residues. Trimming left V 0 bases short and J 2 bases short, with 11 bases between. DNA for the CDR3: TGTGCCACCAGTGATTTGAATCGCAGAGACACAGATACGCAGTATTTT. Translating it yields CATSDLNRRDTDTQYF.

The sample holds many counts of this clonotype. The J gene is TRBJ1-2, the V gene TRBV28; possible D gene TRBD1, 5 bases. The CDR3 consists of 13 residues. Trimming shortened V by 6 bases and J by 5 bases, and 13 bases separated the two germline ends. CDR1 is MDHEN, CDR2 SYDVKM, per germline. This CDR3 reads CASSLGGRYGYTF. DNA for the CDR3: TGTGCCAGCAGCCTCGGGGGTCGATATGGCTACACCTTC.

This clonotype is labeled as medium-sized (0.01 to 0.1%). CDR3 residues: CASSLGPGLGETQYF. Here the CDR3 DNA reads TGTGCCAGCAGCTTAGGTCCAGGTCTCGGGGAGACCCAGTACTTC. The chain combines TRBV7-9 with TRBJ2-5; D uncertain. This CDR3 comprises 15 residues. With 1 base removed from V and 5 bases from J, the gap between germline ends came to 14 bases. From germline, CDR1 is SEHNR and CDR2 FQNEAQ (reference sequence).

This clonotype was found many times. The chain carries TRBV7-2 and TRBJ2-4; TRBD1 might be the D (6 bases). V was clipped by 5 bases and J by 1 base, with 12 bases between them. The CDR3 has 15 amino acids. The germline CDR1 and CDR2 sequences are SGHTA and FQGNSA. CDR3 amino acids: CASSLPTGAKNIQYF. Written as DNA, the CDR3 is TGTGCCAGCAGCCTCCCGACAGGTGCCAAAAACATTCAGTACTTC.

This clonotype showed up just a few times. The V and J genes are TRBV3-1 and TRBJ2-2; D is ambiguous. CDR1 is LGHDT and CDR2 is YNNKEL in the germline V gene (reference sequence). V shed 1 base and J shed 3 bases, with 9 bases lying between them. CDR3 length: 15 amino acids. CDR3 protein: CASSQGRAHTGELFF. CDR3 DNA sequence: TGTGCCAGCAGCCAAGGCCGGGCTCACACCGGGGAGCTGTTTTTT.

V gene TRBV18 combines with J gene TRBJ2-7, with 9 positions matching TRBD1. With V trimmed by 3 bases and J by 2 bases, 5 bases remained unmatched. Germline values: CDR1 KGHSH, CDR2 LQKENI. The CDR3 contains 15 residues. The CDR3 coding sequence is TGTGCCAGCTCACCGGGACAGGGCCAACCCTACGAGCAGTACTTC. Translated, it gives CASSPGQGQPYEQYF.

The V gene is TRBV7-2, the J gene TRBJ1-1; 8 bases align to TRBD1. The V gene's germline CDR1 is SGHTA and CDR2 FQGNSA. The CDR3 has 16 amino acids. Trimming at V came to 6 bases and at J to 5 bases, leaving 14 bases not matched to a gene. In nucleotides, the CDR3 is TGTGCCAGCAGAAAAGAGGGACAGGCCAGGAGGACTGAAGCTTTCTTT. Translating gives CASRKEGQARRTEAFF.

The genes are TRBV2 and TRBJ2-1; the match to TRBD2 covers 10 bases. The CDR3 has 16 amino acids. Trimming took 2 bases from V and 8 from J; bases not matched to a gene: 9. Germline V gene data show CDR1 as SNHLY and CDR2 as FYNNEI. The CDR3 region is CASSETASGSFYEQFF. The CDR3 DNA reads as TGTGCCAGCAGTGAAACTGCTAGCGGGAGTTTCTATGAGCAGTTCTTC.

This clonotype was observed a few times. Germline and junction disagree at one end, which may indicate a read error. CDR3 protein: CASSIPRRPPELF. CDR3 DNA sequence: TGTGCCAGTAGTATCCCCCGCAGACCCCCGGAACTTTTT. V gene TRBV19 combines with J gene TRBJ1-1; D unclear. This CDR3 spans 13 amino acids. Germline lookup yields CDR1 LNHDA and CDR2 SQIVND (reference sequence).

The sample holds a few counts of this clonotype. The V call is TRBV11-2, the J call TRBJ1-1; perhaps TRBD1 as D (5 bases). Germline CDR1 and CDR2: SGHAT and FQNNGV. The CDR3 extends over 17 amino acids. Trimming cost V 1 base and J 1 base, with 16 bases left between them. CDR3 DNA: TGTGCCAGCAGCTTAGTCAACTCAGGGTTTAGGAACACTGAAGCTTTCTTT. Translation: CASSLVNSGFRNTEAFF.

A few counts support this clonotype. The chain combines TRBV30 with TRBJ2-2; D ambiguous. Trimming stripped 4 bases from V and 1 base from J, with 7 bases between. Per the germline V gene, CDR1 is GTSNPN and CDR2 is SVGIG (reference sequence). This CDR3 region has 13 residues. CDR3 region: CAWIQLNTGELFF. The DNA of the CDR3 is TGTGCCTGGATCCAGCTGAACACCGGGGAGCTGTTTTTT.

This clonotype appeared a few times. The chain carries TRBV5-6 and TRBJ2-7; 7 bases are a match to TRBD1. Germline CDR1 and CDR2: SGHDT and YYEEEE. The CDR3 has 15 residues. V was pared by 5 bases and J by 4 bases, with 12 bases of the junction left unmatched. CDR3 in amino acids: CASSSTGLLLYEQYF. The CDR3 DNA reads as TGTGCCAGCAGTTCGACAGGGTTGCTCTTGTACGAGCAGTACTTC.

This clonotype has only a few counts. The rearrangement uses TRBV28 and TRBJ2-7; D unresolved. This CDR3 has 16 amino acids. Germline V CDR1 and CDR2: MDHEN, SYDVKM. V shed 3 bases and J shed 2 bases, with 17 bases lying between them. The CDR3 here is CASSFPASLSAYEQYF. The DNA for the CDR3 is TGTGCCAGCAGTTTTCCAGCTTCACTTTCTGCCTACGAGCAGTACTTC.

In regard to this clonotype: At one of its ends the junction is not consistent with the germline gene, which may arise from a read error. The genes are TRBV7-8 and TRBJ2-6; D may be TRBD1 or TRBD2 (5 bases each). The CDR3 is 17 residues long. CDR1 and CDR2 from the germline V gene are SGHVS and FQNEAQ. The CDR3 nucleotides are TGTGCCAGCAGCCCCCGGGACGGTCACTCTGGGGCCAACGTCCTGACCTTC. Its protein product is CASSPRDGHSGANVLTF.

This clonotype turned up a few times. V and J are TRBV3-1 and TRBJ1-6; possible D gene TRBD1, 6 bases. CDR3 size: 15 residues. The V end was cut by 3 bases, the J end by 15 bases, with 21 bases between. Germline loops: CDR1 LGHDT, CDR2 YNNKEL (reference sequence). The CDR3 loop reads CASSQRGADSRSLHF. As DNA, the CDR3 is TGTGCCAGCAGCCAGAGGGGGGCAGATTCAAGGAGCCTCCACTTT.

The CDR3 loop reads CASSERGLNTEAFF. As DNA, the CDR3 is TGCGCCAGCAGTGAAAGGGGGCTGAACACTGAAGCTTTCTTT. The chain recombines TRBV10-2 with TRBJ1-1; 7 positions agree with TRBD1. The germline gives CDR1 WSHSY, CDR2 SAAADI. This CDR3 is 14 amino acids long. The V and J ends lost 3 bases and 0 bases, in that order; junction bases with no gene match: 1.

This clonotype has only a few counts. The chain has TRBV9 and TRBJ2-1, with TRBD2 identical over 7 bases. V lost 4 bases to trimming and J lost 8 bases; unmatched junction nucleotides: 9. Germline V gives CDR1 SGDLS, CDR2 YYNGEE. The CDR3 consists of 14 residues. The CDR3 is CASSLRLATDEQFF. The CDR3 DNA is TGTGCCAGCAGCCTTCGACTAGCAACCGATGAGCAGTTCTTC.

This clonotype was seen a handful of times. V is TRBV14 and J is TRBJ2-2; D is unclear. CDR3 length equals 13 residues. Trimming cost V 0 bases and J 5 bases, with 4 bases left between them. Looked up from germline, CDR1 is SGHDN and CDR2 is FVKESK. DNA of the CDR3: TGTGCCAGCAGCCAAGATCTGACCGGGGAGCTGTTTTTT. This sequence encodes CASSQDLTGELFF. Full variable domain (remainder filled in from reference TRBV14 and TRBJ2-2): EAGVTQFPSHSVIEKGQTVTLRCDPISGHDNLYWYRRVMGKEIKFLLHFVKESKQDESGMPNNRFLAERTGGTYSTLKVQPAELEDSGVYFCASSQDLTGELFFGEGSRLTVL.

CDR3 sequence reads: CASRAGVNSPLHF. Written as DNA, the CDR3 is TGCGCCAGCAGGGCAGGGGTAAATTCACCCCTCCACTTT. The J gene is TRBJ1-6, the V gene TRBV10-1; tentatively, D is TRBD1 (6 bases). Per the germline V gene, CDR1 is WNHNN and CDR2 is SYGVQD (reference sequence). Trimming removed 6 bases from V and 7 bases from J, with 10 bases in between. The CDR3 length is 13 residues.

This clonotype was observed a few times. The V and J genes are TRBV18 and TRBJ1-1, with 7 bases matching TRBD1. CDR1 KGHSH and CDR2 LQKENI come from the germline V gene. With V trimmed by 3 bases and J by 2 bases, 3 bases remained unmatched. This CDR3 spans 14 amino acids. CDR3: CASSPGQQNTEAFF. The CDR3 bases are TGTGCCAGCTCACCGGGACAGCAAAACACTGAAGCTTTCTTT.

This clonotype appeared a few times. The CDR3 reads CAAAPENTEAFF. The DNA of the CDR3 is TGTGCCGCCGCCCCCGAAAACACTGAAGCTTTCTTT. This rearrangement joins TRBV24-1 to TRBJ1-1; no clear D gene. Between the trimmed V and J ends, which lost 12 bases and 2 bases, there was a span of 12 bases. Germline V gene sequence: CDR1 KGHDR, CDR2 SFDVKD. CDR3 length: 12 residues.